This passage covers 18 T cell receptor beta chains from one sample sequenced in a study of monozygotic twins with inflammatory bowel disease. After re-calling the 5' RACE reads, TCRdb lists one entry per CDR3 protein, DNA absent. Seen in this sample are more than 100,000 distinct CDR3 sequences; the ten most common clones hold roughly 1.8%. Sequencing was performed on blood. The receptors stem from a human donor with ulcerative colitis or Crohn's disease, or a healthy co-twin of an affected twin (not recorded which).

The rearrangement links TRBV20-1 to TRBJ2-7; the TCRdb D gene call, TRBD2, has no DNA to confirm it. CDR3 length: 14 residues. Germline V gives CDR1 DFQATT, CDR2 SNEGSKA (reference sequence). The CDR3: CSAPRTSGSYEQYF.

The chain is built from TRBV30 and TRBJ2-1; with no DNA, the TCRdb D assignment of TRBD1 cannot be verified. Germline loops: CDR1 GTSNPN, CDR2 SVGIG (reference sequence). The length of the CDR3 is 16 residues. CDR3 loop: CAWGWWGRENYNEQFF.

The chain has TRBV27 and TRBJ2-7; TCRdb's assignment of TRBD1 cannot be checked, as there is no DNA. CDR1 is MNHEY and CDR2 is SMNVEV in the germline V gene (reference sequence). The CDR3 is 14 amino acids. CDR3: CASSFQGSTYEQYF.

This chain connects TRBV2 to TRBJ2-1; TCRdb outputs TRBD1, but without DNA this stays unchecked. Germline CDR1 and CDR2: SNHLY and FYNNEI. There are 15 residues in the CDR3. CDR3 sequence reads: CDSSEWDREVNEQFF.

This chain joins TRBV4-2 and TRBJ2-2; with no DNA, the TCRdb D assignment of TRBD1 cannot be verified. The length of the CDR3 is 18 residues. Germline V gene sequence: CDR1 LGHNA, CDR2 YNFKEQ. CDR3 in amino acids: CASSLIVKQGASTGELFF.

J is TRBJ2-3 and V is TRBV7-2; the D gene TCRdb calls, TRBD2, cannot be checked with no DNA. Germline V CDR1 and CDR2: SGHTA, FQGNSA. This CDR3 region has 16 residues. The CDR3 reads CASSPSSLAGGTTQYF.

The rearrangement links TRBV11-3 to TRBJ2-3. From germline, CDR1 is SGHNT and CDR2 YENEEA. The CDR3 has 12 residues. The chain's CDR3 is CASSPQENTQYF. The full variable domain, its missing parts supplied by reference TRBV11-3 and TRBJ2-3, is EAGVVQSPRYKIIEKKQPVAFWCNPISGHNTLYWYLQNLGQGPELLIRYENEEAVDDSQLPKDRFSAERLKGVDSTLKIQPAELGDSAVYLCASSPQENTQYFGPGTRLTVL.

The CDR3 is CASSQNTDAQYF. The chain uses TRBV5-1 and TRBJ2-3. CDR3 length: 12 residues. CDR1 and CDR2 from the germline V gene are SGHRS and YFSETQ.

The rearrangement uses TRBV7-2 and TRBJ2-4; TCRdb lists TRBD1, though no DNA is available to test this call. The CDR3 sequence is 15 residues long. The germline gives CDR1 SGHTA, CDR2 FQGNSA. The CDR3 sequence is CASSPQGATKNIQYF.

This chain joins TRBV20-1 and TRBJ2-1; the D call of TRBD1 rests on TCRdb alone, since no DNA is present to check it. Looked up from germline, CDR1 is DFQATT and CDR2 is SNEGSKA (reference sequence). The CDR3 is 17 residues long. CDR3 protein: CSAKPRIGTENYNEQFF.

The rearrangement links TRBV20-1 to TRBJ2-7; as DNA is missing, the TRBD1 call by TCRdb cannot be tested. There are 13 residues in the CDR3. The germline gives CDR1 DFQATT, CDR2 SNEGSKA (reference sequence). CDR3 sequence reads: CSESRGSVYEQYF.

V gene TRBV7-2 combines with J gene TRBJ2-7; TCRdb outputs TRBD1, but without DNA this stays unchecked. The CDR3 consists of 15 residues. Germline CDR1 SGHTA, CDR2 FQGNSA. The CDR3 sequence: CASSILGGGLNEQYF.

The chain links TRBV6-1 to TRBJ2-3; there is no DNA to check the TCRdb D call of TRBD2. Per the germline V gene, CDR1 is MNHNS and CDR2 is SASEGT. The CDR3 has 14 residues. The CDR3 loop reads CASMKGGGTDTQYF.

This chain connects TRBV5-1 to TRBJ2-5; no DNA is available, so the TRBD2 call from TCRdb remains unchecked. CDR3 size: 15 residues. CDR1 and CDR2 (germline): SGHRS, YFSETQ. CDR3 sequence: CASSFGGSGGETQYF.

The chain carries TRBV6-1 and TRBJ1-3. This CDR3 is built from 14 residues. The germline V gene encodes CDR1 MNHNS and CDR2 SASEGT. CDR3 residues: CASKRAISGNTIYF.

The V call is TRBV14, the J call TRBJ2-3; the D call from TCRdb, TRBD2, cannot be confirmed without DNA. CDR1 is SGHDN, CDR2 FVKESK, per germline. This CDR3 is 14 amino acids long. The CDR3: CASSGDYFTDTQYF.

V and J are TRBV24-1 and TRBJ2-7; lacking DNA, the TRBD1 call made by TCRdb goes unchecked. The CDR3 length is 15 residues. Germline V CDR1 and CDR2: KGHDR, SFDVKD. The CDR3 region is CATSDHGQGFNEQYF.

V gene TRBV7-2 combines with J gene TRBJ1-6; the D call of TRBD1 rests on TCRdb alone, since no DNA is present to check it. The germline V gene has CDR1 SGHTA and CDR2 FQGNSA. CDR3 length: 17 amino acids. CDR3 region: CASSLIPIGGAGPPLHF. Together with reference TRBV7-2 and TRBJ1-6, the CDR3 gives the full variable domain: GAGVSQSPSNKVTEKGKDVELRCDPISGHTALYWYRQSLGQGLEFLIYFQGNSAPDKSGLPSDRFSAERTGGSVSTLTIQRTQQEDSAVYLCASSLIPIGGAGPPLHFGNGTRLTVT.